This TCR beta chain was identified in a study of T-cell memory formation after mild COVID-19. Unmatched junction bases numbered 6, after V lost 3 bases and J lost 6 bases. Per germline, CDR1 SGHAT and CDR2 FQNNGV. The CDR3 sequence is 15 residues long. Each CDR3 protein gets one entry after TCRdb re-called the 5' RACE reads with MiXCR. The sample comprises 35,000 to 50,000 distinct CDR3 sequences, 6.1% of which are singletons, and around 0.81% rests with the top ten. The chain recombines TRBV11-2 with TRBJ2-1; 9 bases line up with TRBD2. Sequenced: PBMCs or a T cell subset sorted from them (not recorded which). This TCR derives from an adult who had mild COVID-19 (a few samples of this study predate the infection). Cell type and time point are not known. The CDR3 DNA reads as TGTGCCAGCAGCTTCACCGCGGGGGGGCCCAATGAGCAGTTCTTC. Its protein is CASSFTAGGPNEQFF.